The source of this TCR beta chain is a study of blood T cell repertoires in COVID-19. Background on the study: Samples representing acute and convalescent COVID-19 were sourced from the United States, Italy and Spain. T cells, B-cell-depleted T cells, or PBMCs supplied cDNA or gDNA.

Original analysis: Scientists estimated how many nucleated cells there were by amplifying reference gene primers. Some clones are missing from TCRdb's copy, which holds only in-frame ones; the method was immunoSEQ multiplex PCR. Clone size and the V and J calls come from that table; the DNA yielded D and trimming. The table includes approximately 210,000 clones, approximately 90% detected once. V was pared by 5 bases and J by 4 bases, with 23 bases between. This CDR3 comprises 17 residues. The germline V gene has CDR1 MNHNY and CDR2 SVGAGI (reference sequence). The chain recombines TRBV6-6 with TRBJ1-1, with TRBD1 as a possible D gene (5 bases). The sequenced material came from peripheral blood. The source of this sequence is a woman aged 40 to 49 who had recovered from COVID-19. The CDR3 DNA reads as TGTGCCAGCAGTCCATCAGGGTCTCGGGGTGTAGCCACTGAAGCTTTCTTT. Translation gives CASSPSGSRGVATEAFF.